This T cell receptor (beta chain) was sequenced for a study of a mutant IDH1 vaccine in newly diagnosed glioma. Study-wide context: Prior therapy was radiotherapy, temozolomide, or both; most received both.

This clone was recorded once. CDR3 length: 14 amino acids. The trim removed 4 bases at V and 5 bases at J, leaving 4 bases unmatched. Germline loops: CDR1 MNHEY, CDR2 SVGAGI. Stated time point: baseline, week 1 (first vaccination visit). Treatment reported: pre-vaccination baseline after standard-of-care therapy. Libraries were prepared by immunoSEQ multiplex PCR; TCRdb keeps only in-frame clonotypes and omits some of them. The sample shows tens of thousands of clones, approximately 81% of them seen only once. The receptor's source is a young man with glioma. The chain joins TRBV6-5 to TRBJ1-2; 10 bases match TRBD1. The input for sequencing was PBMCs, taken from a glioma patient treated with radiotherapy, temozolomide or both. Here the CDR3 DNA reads TGTGCCAGCAGTTCGACAGGGGGCTCATATGGCTACACCTTC. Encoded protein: CASSSTGGSYGYTF.